This TCR beta chain was profiled in a study of T cells after yellow fever vaccination (dated 2019 in TCRdb). In the study overall: The SMART-Seq v4 Ultra Low Input RNA kit was used to prepare libraries from fractions with low cell numbers. Blood samples were taken at several timepoints before and after primary and secondary immunization, and bulk PBMC replicates and cell subsets were isolated. Two healthy male donors, one aged 18 to 29 and one aged 30 to 40 years, made up the cohort. Bulk TCR alpha and beta repertoires were sequenced longitudinally to track T-cell clones before and after primary and booster YFV17D yellow fever vaccination. Summary of the overall study and its limitations: Computational filtering was needed because FACS-sorted repertoires could contain abundant contaminating clonotypes from the bulk population. A small share of clonotypes was detected in both CD4 and CD8 compartments, with the overlap likely arising from convergent recombination. Most clones expanded after primary vaccination (approximately 95% of CD4 and approximately 90% of CD8) were re-detected after the booster, suggesting that broad memory maintenance occurred. The study included only a couple of donors, which limits how far the findings can be generalized. Compared with the primary T-cell response, the secondary T-cell response was faster but weaker, reaching its peak on day 5 rather than on day 15.

This clonotype was recorded a few times. This clone's antigen is unknown. No clone much larger than this one lies a single base away; base qualities are absent. Sequencer: Illumina NovaSeq 6000. TCR cDNA was made using 5'RACE template switching, a step that added a universal primer site and unique molecular identifiers. cDNA synthesis was primed from both the TCR alpha and TCR beta constant segments. Libraries were amplified in two PCR steps, with sample barcodes and sequencing adapters added in the second step. Sequencing of libraries was done on Illumina HiSeq 2500 (2x100 bp) or NovaSeq (2x150 bp). The authors' analysis ran thus. Reads were demultiplexed and collapsed into UMI consensus sequences with MIGEC, and V(D)J alignment was performed with MiXCR. Vaccine-responding clonotypes were defined with edgeR using replicate PBMC samples, requiring FDR below 0.01 and a log2 fold change above 5 up to day 15. Each bulk clonotype received a CD4 or CD8 identity based on whether the sequenced CD4 or CD8 repertoire contained that clonotype at higher abundance. Starting from the raw public reads, TCRdb applied fastp trimming at Q25, assembled clones with MiXCR and retained in-frame beta chains. All rows with the same CDR3 protein become a single entry with the most common DNA and genes. The V and J calls shown here were made by TCRdb, not taken from the authors' results. A total of some 350,000 distinct CDR3 sequences appear in this sample, about 4% of them only once. The ten largest clones add up to about 24% of the sample.

The treatment or condition label on this specimen signifies: live attenuated yellow fever vaccine strain. At each blood-draw timepoint, two biological replicates of bulk PBMCs were obtained. A standard Ficoll-Paque protocol was used to isolate PBMCs from peripheral blood. TriZol was used to extract RNA from bulk PBMCs, from CD4 and CD8 fractions, and from dextramer-positive and dextramer-negative fractions. Taken from cysteine to phenylalanine, the CDR3 has 14 residues. CDR3 DNA only is kept here, 42 bases in frame from base 1. CDR1 is given as SGHDT and CDR2 as YYEEEE, both from the germline V gene. The trim is 4 bases for V and 4 bases for J, with a gap of 14 bases between the germline ends.

The chain links TRBV5-6 with TRBJ1-2; 6 matching bases give a weak D call of TRBD1. The sequencing here drew on PBMCs, taken 5 days after the yellow fever booster vaccination. The receptor's source is a man between 18 and 35 years old who received the YFV17D yellow fever vaccine. Here is the DNA: TGTGCCAGCAGCCCCTCGGACAGTTCCTATGGCTACACCTTC. This codes for CASSPSDSSYGYTF.